A single sample gave rise to the 32 T cell receptor beta chains below, sequenced in a study of shared clonotypes between healthy human individuals. Assay: immunoSEQ multiplex PCR; the TCRdb copy retains only in-frame clones and omits some. This sample has roughly 1.5 million clones, with approximately 98% found just once. Sequenced input: naive CD4+ T cells sorted from blood. The subset denotes: CD45RA+ positively selected. Receptors were obtained from a man younger than 45 in good health.

The genes are TRBV29-1 and TRBJ2-3; 7 bases line up with TRBD1. The CDR3 sequence is 12 residues long. CDR1 SQVTM and CDR2 ANQGSEA come from the germline V gene. V lost 7 bases to trimming and J lost 2 bases; unmatched junction nucleotides: 3. The CDR3 bases are TGCAGCGCCGACAGGGTCACAGATACGCAGTATTTT. Protein sequence: CSADRVTDTQYF.

The V and J genes are TRBV29-1 and TRBJ2-5, with a tentative D call TRBD1 (5 bases). The V end lost 3 bases, the J end lost 3 bases, and 14 bases lay between the germline ends. There are 14 residues in the CDR3. Germline loops: CDR1 SQVTM, CDR2 ANQGSEA. In DNA form, the CDR3 reads TGCAGCGTTGATGGATGGGGCATAAAAGAGACCCAGTACTTC. It translates to CSVDGWGIKETQYF.

On this clone itself: The sample holds other DNA sequences that translate to the same CDR3. V gene TRBV28 combines with J gene TRBJ2-3; D not certain. The CDR3 has 12 amino acids. V gave up 6 bases and J gave up 3 bases, with 7 bases separating them. Germline V gene sequence: CDR1 MDHEN, CDR2 SYDVKM. The CDR3 reads CASSPPTDTQYF. CDR3 nucleotides: TGTGCCAGCAGCCCTCCAACAGATACGCAGTATTTT.

This sequence joins TRBV5-1 and TRBJ1-5; a weak D match, TRBD1 (5 bases). The CDR3 is 14 amino acids. The germline gives CDR1 SGHRS, CDR2 YFSETQ. The V gene lost 7 bases and the J gene lost 5 bases, with 16 bases spanning the gap. CDR3 in DNA: TGCGCCAGCTCCTTGGGGGTAAATCATCAGCCCCAGCATTTT. Residues: CASSLGVNHQPQHF.

The V call is TRBV27, the J call TRBJ1-5; D uncertain. This CDR3 contains 15 residues. V gave up 1 base and J gave up 5 bases, with 12 bases separating them. In germline, CDR1 is MNHEY, CDR2 SMNVEV (reference sequence). The CDR3, as DNA: TGTGCCAGCAGTTTATTCCCCGGGCAACATCAGCCCCAGCATTTT. This gives the protein CASSLFPGQHQPQHF.

The chain uses TRBV13 and TRBJ2-1, with 9 bases lining up with TRBD2. Germline CDR1 and CDR2: PRHDT and FYEKMQ (reference sequence). This CDR3 has 17 amino acids. After removal of 0 bases from V and 8 bases from J, the junction contained 11 bases not matched to a gene. The CDR3, as DNA: TGTGCCAGCAGCTTAGGGTTGGCGGGAGGGCCCTGGGATGAGCAGTTCTTC. It codes for CASSLGLAGGPWDEQFF.

The V gene is TRBV5-6, the J gene TRBJ2-7; D is perhaps TRBD1 (6 bases). The germline V and J ends were trimmed by 4 bases and 2 bases, with 16 bases remaining between them. Germline V CDR1 and CDR2: SGHDT, YYEEEE. This CDR3 spans 15 amino acids. The CDR3 sequence: CASSRRAGAPYEQYF. DNA of the CDR3: TGTGCCAGCAGCCGCCGAGCAGGGGCCCCCTACGAGCAGTACTTC.

This chain uses TRBV7-8 with TRBJ2-3; 10 nucleotides match TRBD2. From germline, CDR1 is SGHVS and CDR2 FQNEAQ. The CDR3 runs 17 residues. With 1 base clipped from V and 6 bases from J, the junction kept 10 bases outside the gene matches. As DNA, the CDR3 is TGTGCCAGCAGCTTAGGGCCCTTTTCTAGCGGGAGTGATACGCAGTATTTT. This sequence encodes CASSLGPFSSGSDTQYF.

The chain is built from TRBV18 and TRBJ2-1, with D unclear. CDR1 and CDR2 from the germline V gene are KGHSH and LQKENI. The CDR3 runs to 15 residues. Trimming stripped 3 bases from V and 0 bases from J, with 9 bases between. Here the CDR3 reads CASSPLGTSYNEQFF. In DNA, the CDR3 is TGTGCCAGCTCACCTCTTGGAACCTCCTACAATGAGCAGTTCTTC.

The chain links TRBV12-5 to TRBJ1-1; D gene uncertain. Trimming shortened V by 6 bases and J by 5 bases, and 13 bases separated the two germline ends. This CDR3 is 13 amino acids long. Germline V gives CDR1 LGHNT, CDR2 FRNRAP. Written as DNA, the CDR3 is TGTGCTAGTGGGCTTCGATCTGGGACTGAAGCTTTCTTT. Translating it yields CASGLRSGTEAFF.

The V and J genes are TRBV11-2 and TRBJ2-2; 8 bases align to TRBD1. The V gene's germline CDR1 is SGHAT and CDR2 FQNNGV. The CDR3 covers 16 residues. With 4 bases clipped from V and 3 bases from J, the junction kept 7 bases outside the gene matches. In DNA, the CDR3 is TGTGCCAGCAGCTCCCGGACAGGGCGCGACACCGGGGAGCTGTTTTTT. It is translated as CASSSRTGRDTGELFF.

This rearrangement joins TRBV9 to TRBJ2-7; TRBD2 agrees at 12 bases. The junction had 11 bases not matched to a gene; V was cut back by 0 bases and J by 7 bases. The germline V gene encodes CDR1 SGDLS and CDR2 YYNGEE. The CDR3 covers 17 residues. CDR3 nucleotide sequence: TGTGCCAGCAGCGTAGACGCTAGCGGGAGGGCCGCGGGAGAGCAGTACTTC. The encoded protein is CASSVDASGRAAGEQYF. The full variable domain, with the rest looked up from reference TRBV9 and TRBJ2-7, is DSGVTQTPKHLITATGQRVTLRCSPRSGDLSVYWYQQSLDQGLQFLIQYYNGEERAKGNILERFSAQQFPDLHSELNLSSLELGDSALYFCASSVDASGRAAGEQYFGPGTRLTVT.

The chain carries TRBV30 and TRBJ2-1; TRBD2 matches 13 bases. CDR1 GTSNPN and CDR2 SVGIG come from the germline V gene (reference sequence). With 3 bases clipped from V and 4 bases from J, the junction kept 3 bases outside the gene matches. The CDR3 has 15 amino acids. The CDR3 here is CAWSGLAGVYNEQFF. The CDR3 bases are TGTGCCTGGAGCGGACTAGCGGGAGTTTACAATGAGCAGTTCTTC.

The genes are TRBV9 and TRBJ1-4; D is uncertain. V was clipped by 0 bases and J by 6 bases, with 18 bases between them. CDR3 length: 17 amino acids. CDR1 and CDR2 (germline): SGDLS, YYNGEE. The CDR3 coding sequence is TGTGCCAGCAGCGTAGGGTCGGGTTCATGGGTCGATGAAAAACTGTTTTTT. Translation: CASSVGSGSWVDEKLFF.

V gene TRBV6-6 combines with J gene TRBJ2-5, with 7 nucleotides matching TRBD1. From germline, CDR1 is MNHNY and CDR2 SVGAGI (reference sequence). Unmatched junction bases numbered 6, after V lost 2 bases and J lost 6 bases. The CDR3 length is 14 residues. The CDR3 DNA reads TGTGCCAGCAGTTACACTCAGGGGGTACAGACCCAGTACTTC. This translates into CASSYTQGVQTQYF.

The chain is built from TRBV7-2 and TRBJ1-2; the match to TRBD1 covers 7 bases. Germline CDR1 reads SGHTA; CDR2 reads FQGNSA. CDR3 size: 14 residues. With V trimmed by 5 bases and J by 6 bases, 9 bases remained unmatched. The CDR3 DNA is TGTGCCAGCAGCGGCGGAGGGGGCAGGAATGGCTACACCTTC. It yields the protein CASSGGGGRNGYTF.

This chain connects TRBV7-6 to TRBJ1-5; tentatively, D is TRBD1 (5 bases). The V end was cut by 9 bases, the J end by 2 bases, with 17 bases between. CDR3 size: 15 residues. Germline CDR1 is SGHVS and CDR2 is FNYEAQ. The CDR3 DNA reads as TGTGCCAGGGATGGGTGCAGGGCTGGCAATCAGCCCCAGCATTTT. Protein sequence: CARDGCRAGNQPQHF.

J is TRBJ1-4 and V is TRBV7-9, with 10 bases fitting TRBD1. This CDR3 contains 14 residues. The ends lost 5 bases at V and 7 bases at J; junction bases unmatched: 4. Germline V lookup: CDR1 SEHNR, CDR2 FQNEAQ (reference sequence). CDR3 nucleotide sequence: TGTGCCAGCAGCCCGACAGGGGGCAGTGAAAAACTGTTTTTT. It translates to CASSPTGGSEKLFF.

This chain uses TRBV2 with TRBJ2-5; 10 bases fit TRBD2. Germline CDR1 SNHLY, CDR2 FYNNEI. Trimming took 3 bases from V and 5 from J; bases not matched to a gene: 6. This CDR3 comprises 15 residues. CDR3 loop: CASSDITSGMETQYF. The CDR3 DNA follows: TGTGCCAGCAGTGATATAACTAGCGGGATGGAGACCCAGTACTTC.

The chain links TRBV18 to TRBJ1-2; 7 nucleotides match TRBD1. Germline V CDR1 and CDR2: KGHSH, LQKENI. The CDR3 is 14 residues long. V trimming: 2 bases; J trimming: 2 bases; junction bases outside the gene matches: 2. The CDR3 is CASSPKGQNYGYTF. The CDR3 DNA reads TGTGCCAGCTCACCAAAGGGACAGAACTATGGCTACACCTTC.

The chain recombines TRBV18 with TRBJ2-5; 8 bases are a match to TRBD1. V lost 4 bases to trimming and J lost 3 bases; unmatched junction nucleotides: 4. The germline V gene encodes CDR1 KGHSH and CDR2 LQKENI. The CDR3 is 14 residues long. In nucleotides, the CDR3 is TGTGCCAGCTCACTGTACAGGGGGAAAGAGACCCAGTACTTC. Its protein is CASSLYRGKETQYF.

Here the CDR3 reads CASSPTGTGGTNEKLFF. The CDR3 nucleotides are TGTGCCAGCAGCCCCACCGGGACAGGGGGAACTAATGAAAAACTGTTTTTT. This chain joins TRBV4-2 and TRBJ1-4; the match to TRBD1 covers 11 bases. Trimming at V came to 4 bases and at J to 1 base, leaving 5 bases not matched to a gene. CDR1 LGHNA and CDR2 YNFKEQ come from the germline V gene. The CDR3 totals 17 residues.

This chain's CDR3 is CASSLQRVNTGELFF. DNA of the CDR3: TGTGCCAGCAGTTTACAACGGGTGAACACCGGGGAGCTGTTTTTT. This sequence joins TRBV28 and TRBJ2-2; D remains unclear. Germline V CDR1 and CDR2: MDHEN, SYDVKM. The CDR3 spans 15 residues. V lost 2 bases and J lost 1, with 8 bases in between.

This clone was detected only once. The V gene is TRBV5-6, the J gene TRBJ2-7; no definite D call. The CDR3 has 14 amino acids. The germline V gene has CDR1 SGHDT and CDR2 YYEEEE. Between the trimmed V and J ends, which lost 3 bases and 2 bases, there was a span of 12 bases. The CDR3 reads CASSSTGVAYEQYF. The CDR3 DNA sequence: TGTGCCAGCAGCTCGACTGGGGTCGCCTACGAGCAGTACTTC.

The V gene is TRBV5-1, the J gene TRBJ2-2, with D tentatively TRBD2 (6 bases). Germline CDR1 and CDR2: SGHRS and YFSETQ. V lost 4 bases and J 4 bases, leaving 14 bases between the germline ends. CDR3 length: 15 amino acids. CDR3 in DNA: TGCGCCAGCAGCAAGGAGGGGTCAGGCACCGGGGAGCTGTTTTTT. Translation gives CASSKEGSGTGELFF. The full variable domain, rest sourced from reference TRBV5-1 and TRBJ2-2, is KAGVTQTPRYLIKTRGQQVTLSCSPISGHRSVSWYQQTPGQGLQFLFEYFSETQRNKGNFPGRFSGRQFSNSRSEMNVSTLELGDSALYLCASSKEGSGTGELFFGEGSRLTVL.

J is TRBJ2-1 and V is TRBV2, with D maybe TRBD2 (5 bases). CDR3 length equals 16 residues. Per the germline V gene, CDR1 is SNHLY and CDR2 is FYNNEI. Trimming cost V 7 bases and J 10 bases, with 26 bases left between them. The CDR3 sequence: CASKDSPANSAVEQFF. The CDR3 bases are TGTGCCAGCAAGGACTCCCCTGCGAACAGCGCTGTAGAGCAGTTCTTC.

The chain carries TRBV7-2 and TRBJ1-1; no clear D. Germline CDR1 and CDR2: SGHTA and FQGNSA. The CDR3 length is 16 residues. The V end was cut by 6 bases, the J end by 1 base, with 18 bases between. Written as DNA, the CDR3 is TGTGCCAGCAGTCTACGGGCCACGGGGAGGAACACTGAAGCTTTCTTT. Translation gives CASSLRATGRNTEAFF.

Note on this clone: Other DNA sequences in this sample translate to the same CDR3. The genes are TRBV9 and TRBJ2-1; 10 bases agree with TRBD2. Trimming took 2 bases from V and 4 from J; bases not matched to a gene: 3. The germline CDR1 and CDR2 sequences are SGDLS and YYNGEE. This CDR3 comprises 15 residues. The DNA for the CDR3 is TGTGCCAGCAGCGTCGGGACTAGCGAATACAATGAGCAGTTCTTC. It specifies CASSVGTSEYNEQFF.

Turning to this clone: The sample contains more than one DNA sequence encoding this CDR3. The chain employs TRBV11-2 and TRBJ2-7, with TRBD1 matching over 12 bases. The CDR3 has 15 residues. V trimming: 6 bases; J trimming: 4 bases; junction bases outside the gene matches: 7. Germline V gene sequence: CDR1 SGHAT, CDR2 FQNNGV. The CDR3 reads CASSLPGQGAYEQYF. The CDR3 DNA is TGTGCCAGCAGTCTTCCGGGACAGGGGGCATACGAGCAGTACTTC. The full variable domain, completed using reference TRBV11-2 and TRBJ2-7, is EAGVAQSPRYKIIEKRQSVAFWCNPISGHATLYWYQQILGQGPKLLIQFQNNGVVDDSQLPKDRFSAERLKGVDSTLKIQPAKLEDSAVYLCASSLPGQGAYEQYFGPGTRLTVT.

The genes are TRBV5-1 and TRBJ2-1; TRBD2 matches 10 bases. Trimming removed 9 bases from V and 5 bases from J; junction bases left unmatched: 5. Looked up from germline, CDR1 is SGHRS and CDR2 is YFSETQ. The CDR3 spans 13 residues. CDR3 bases: TGCGCCACCAGGACTAGCGGAGACAATGAGCAGTTCTTC. As protein: CATRTSGDNEQFF.

With respect to this clone: Within the sample, other DNA sequences also encode this same CDR3. This sequence joins TRBV6-5 and TRBJ2-1; D unclear. V was clipped by 0 bases and J by 4 bases, with 10 bases between them. Germline loops: CDR1 MNHEY, CDR2 SVGAGI. This CDR3 spans 15 amino acids. This CDR3 is CASSYSGLTYNEQFF. CDR3 bases: TGTGCCAGCAGTTACTCGGGGTTGACTTACAATGAGCAGTTCTTC.

This chain connects TRBV4-2 to TRBJ2-1, with D possibly TRBD1 on 6 matching bases. The CDR3 loop spans 16 amino acids. Per germline, CDR1 LGHNA and CDR2 YNFKEQ. Trimming took off 4 bases at V and 7 bases at J, with 20 bases between the two ends. In DNA, the CDR3 is TGTGCCAGCAGCCCAGCCCCACAGGGATTAGCGAATGAGCAGTTCTTC. The encoded protein is CASSPAPQGLANEQFF.